The 17 T cell receptor beta chains listed next were all sequenced from one sample in a study of identical twins. TCRdb redid the calling of the 5' RACE reads with MiXCR, one entry per CDR3 protein. This table holds about 190,000 distinct CDR3 sequences, less than 20% found once. The same specimen was also included in a second study, on T cells expressing NK-cell markers.

Sequenced material: CD8+ T cells sorted from blood. Receptor source: a woman in her late teens or twenties in good health.

There are many counts of this clonotype. This sequence joins TRBV4-1 and TRBJ2-7, with TRBD2 as a possible D gene (5 bases). This CDR3 spans 13 amino acids. The V and J ends lost 0 bases and 9 bases respectively, with 12 bases between them. Looked up from germline, CDR1 is MGHRA and CDR2 is YSYEKL. The CDR3 region is CASSQEGRRGQYF. In DNA form, the CDR3 reads TGCGCCAGCAGCCAAGAAGGTCGTCGGGGGCAGTACTTC.

The chain has TRBV3-1 and TRBJ2-1, with D possibly TRBD2 on 6 matching bases. Germline V gene sequence: CDR1 LGHDT, CDR2 YNNKEL (reference sequence). Trimming cost V 0 bases and J 6 bases, with 12 bases left between them. CDR3 length: 15 residues. CDR3 sequence reads: CASSQDREVFNEQFF. The CDR3 coding sequence is TGTGCCAGCAGCCAAGACAGGGAGGTGTTCAATGAGCAGTTCTTC.

This clonotype was seen only a few times. The V call is TRBV5-1, the J call TRBJ2-2, with a possible D match to TRBD2 (6 bases). CDR3 size: 16 residues. Deletions cut 5 bases from V and 3 bases from J, with 17 bases between. CDR1 and CDR2 (germline): SGHRS, YFSETQ. The CDR3 protein is CASRPPGLGDTGELFF. The CDR3 DNA sequence: TGCGCCAGCAGACCGCCGGGACTTGGCGACACCGGGGAGCTGTTTTTT.

This clonotype was seen repeatedly, ten times or more. The genes are TRBV20-1 and TRBJ1-1; D unclear. Germline V gene sequence: CDR1 DFQATT, CDR2 SNEGSKA (reference sequence). The CDR3 is 14 amino acids. Trimming removed 1 base at V and 1 base at J, with 10 bases between. Here the CDR3 reads CSARVADRNTEAFF. The CDR3 bases are TGCAGTGCTAGAGTGGCTGATAGGAACACTGAAGCTTTCTTT.

This clonotype was detected a few times. The rearrangement uses TRBV3-1 and TRBJ2-1; D could derive from TRBD1 or TRBD2 (5 bases each). The CDR3 totals 16 residues. V was clipped by 2 bases and J by 8 bases, with 19 bases between them. Per germline, CDR1 LGHDT and CDR2 YNNKEL (reference sequence). The CDR3 sequence is CASSQKGSGGIHEQFF. The DNA for the CDR3 is TGTGCCAGCAGCCAAAAGGGGAGTGGGGGTATCCATGAGCAGTTCTTC.

This clonotype was recorded a few times. V gene TRBV7-2 combines with J gene TRBJ2-7; TRBD2 matches at 13 bases. The ends lost 5 bases at V and 4 bases at J; junction bases unmatched: 5. The CDR3 has 15 amino acids. Germline V gene sequence: CDR1 SGHTA, CDR2 FQGNSA. This CDR3 is CASSPRTSGRYEQYF. The CDR3 coding sequence is TGTGCCAGCAGCCCCCGGACTAGCGGGAGATACGAGCAGTACTTC. The variable domain in full, with the rest retrieved from reference TRBV7-2 and TRBJ2-7, is GAGVSQSPSNKVTEKGKDVELRCDPISGHTALYWYRQSLGQGLEFLIYFQGNSAPDKSGLPSDRFSAERTGGSVSTLTIQRTQQEDSAVYLCASSPRTSGRYEQYFGPGTRLTVT.

This clonotype was recorded at least ten times. J is TRBJ1-2 and V is TRBV12-3 or TRBV12-4, with 12 nucleotides matching TRBD1. V lost 5 bases and J lost 8; bases outside the gene matches: 6. The CDR3 loop spans 14 amino acids. CDR3 nucleotides: TGTGCCAGCAGTCCCCCCGGGACAGGGGGCGGCTACACCTTC. It codes for CASSPPGTGGGYTF.

This clonotype was observed a handful of times. The chain joins TRBV2 to TRBJ2-3, with D perhaps matching TRBD2 (6 bases). CDR3 length: 15 amino acids. Germline values: CDR1 SNHLY, CDR2 FYNNEI. V was pared by 5 bases and J by 6 bases, with 18 bases between. DNA of the CDR3: TGTGCCAGCAGTTTAGCGGCGGTCTTGGGGGATACGCAGTATTTT. Its translation: CASSLAAVLGDTQYF.

This clonotype has a count of ten or more. The rearrangement links TRBV12-3 or TRBV12-4 to TRBJ2-1; D is perhaps TRBD2 (5 bases). The ends were cut back, 6 bases at V and 5 bases at J, with 14 bases in the middle. This CDR3 spans 14 amino acids. CDR3 in amino acids: CASSSPPGNNEQFF. Written as DNA, the CDR3 is TGTGCCAGCAGCTCCCCCCCGGGGAACAATGAGCAGTTCTTC.

The rearrangement uses TRBV10-3 and TRBJ2-1; D gene uncertain. The CDR3 length is 12 residues. The germline CDR1 and CDR2 sequences are ENHRY and SYGVKD. V was trimmed by 3 bases and J by 8 bases, leaving 8 bases between them. The CDR3 loop is CAISDQSDEQFF. The CDR3 bases are TGTGCCATCAGTGATCAGTCGGATGAGCAGTTCTTC.

This clonotype showed up just a few times. V is TRBV5-1 and J is TRBJ2-7; 10 bases fit TRBD2. The CDR3 totals 16 residues. CDR1 and CDR2 from the germline V gene are SGHRS and YFSETQ. The V gene end was trimmed by 7 bases and the J gene end by 0 bases; junction bases not matched to a gene: 10. CDR3 in amino acids: CASGKDSGGHSYEQYF. Written as DNA, the CDR3 is TGCGCCAGCGGGAAGGATAGCGGGGGGCACTCCTACGAGCAGTACTTC.

This clonotype has more than one count but fewer than ten. This sequence joins TRBV7-2 and TRBJ1-2; possible D gene TRBD1, 6 bases. CDR3 size: 14 residues. Trimming removed 6 bases at V and 3 bases at J, with 14 bases between. Germline loops: CDR1 SGHTA, CDR2 FQGNSA. The CDR3 nucleotides are TGTGCCAGCAGAAGTGAGACAGGCTACTATGGCTACACCTTC. This gives the protein CASRSETGYYGYTF.

This clonotype has just a few counts. The chain recombines TRBV5-5 with TRBJ2-2; tentatively, D is TRBD1 (6 bases). V was cut by 3 bases and J by 4 bases, with 13 bases left in between. This CDR3 has 15 residues. Germline-derived CDR1 and CDR2 are SGHKS and YYEKEE (reference sequence). The CDR3 nucleotides are TGTGCCAGCAGCTATGTCAGGGGATCCACCGGGGAGCTGTTTTTT. Amino acids: CASSYVRGSTGELFF.

The chain uses TRBV4-3 and TRBJ2-1; weak D call: TRBD2 (6 bases). The germline V gene encodes CDR1 LGHNA and CDR2 YSLEER. Deletions cut 0 bases from V and 9 bases from J, with 24 bases between. The CDR3 consists of 18 residues. CDR3 nucleotides: TGCGCCAGCAGCCAAGAGGGTCCCCGAGTGGGAGGTCTAGGTGAGCAGTTCTTC. Translated: CASSQEGPRVGGLGEQFF.

V is TRBV12-3 or TRBV12-4 and J is TRBJ2-2, with TRBD2 matching over 10 bases. The CDR3 extends over 14 amino acids. Unmatched junction bases numbered 6, after V lost 6 bases and J lost 8 bases. The CDR3 region is CASSGLAVGGELFF. Written as DNA, the CDR3 is TGTGCCAGCAGCGGACTAGCGGTTGGAGGGGAGCTGTTTTTT.

The gene calls are TRBV6-1 and TRBJ2-1, with TRBD2 matching over 10 bases. This CDR3 comprises 15 residues. Looked up from germline, CDR1 is MNHNS and CDR2 is SASEGT. The V and J ends lost 5 bases and 4 bases, in that order; junction bases with no gene match: 5. The CDR3 nucleotides are TGTGCCAGCAGTCATCGGACTAGCGGATACAATGAGCAGTTCTTC. It specifies CASSHRTSGYNEQFF.

The gene calls are TRBV7-3 and TRBJ1-2; TRBD1 might be the D (6 bases). V lost 4 bases, J lost 1 base, and 10 bases lay in between. Germline V lookup: CDR1 SGHTA, CDR2 FQGTGA. The CDR3 totals 14 residues. CDR3 region: CASSSQGGNYGYTF. Written as DNA, the CDR3 is TGTGCCAGCAGCTCACAGGGTGGTAACTATGGCTACACCTTC.